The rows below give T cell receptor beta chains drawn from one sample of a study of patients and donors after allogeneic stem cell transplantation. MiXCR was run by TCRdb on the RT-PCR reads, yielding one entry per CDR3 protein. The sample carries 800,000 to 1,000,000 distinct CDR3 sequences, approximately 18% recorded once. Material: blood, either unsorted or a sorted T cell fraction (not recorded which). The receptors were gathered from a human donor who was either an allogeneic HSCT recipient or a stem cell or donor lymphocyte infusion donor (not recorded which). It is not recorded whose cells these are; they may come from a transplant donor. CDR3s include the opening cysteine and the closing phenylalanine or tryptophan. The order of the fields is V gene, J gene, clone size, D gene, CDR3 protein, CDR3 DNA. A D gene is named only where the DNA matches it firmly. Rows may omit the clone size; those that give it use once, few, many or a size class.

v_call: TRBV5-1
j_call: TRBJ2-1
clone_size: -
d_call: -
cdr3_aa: CASSLEGPGGNEQFF
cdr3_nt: TGCGCCAGCAGCTTGGAAGGCCCTGGGGGAAATGAGCAGTTCTTC

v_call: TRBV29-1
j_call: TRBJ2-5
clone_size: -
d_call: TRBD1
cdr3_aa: CSVGDSTGGETQYF
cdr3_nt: TGCAGCGTGGGGGACTCGACAGGGGGAGAGACCCAGTACTTC

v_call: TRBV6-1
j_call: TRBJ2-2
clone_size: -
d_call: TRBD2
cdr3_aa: CASSPPASGRTGELFF
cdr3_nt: TGTGCCAGCAGTCCCCCCGCTAGCGGGAGGACCGGGGAGCTGTTTTTT

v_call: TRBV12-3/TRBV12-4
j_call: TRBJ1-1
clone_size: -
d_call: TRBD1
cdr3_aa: CASNTGQGNTEAFF
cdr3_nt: TGTGCCAGCAACACTGGACAGGGGAACACTGAAGCTTTCTTT

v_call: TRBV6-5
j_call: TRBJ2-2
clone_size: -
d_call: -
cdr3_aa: CATASLLGLFF
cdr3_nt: TGTGCCACCGCATCTCTCCTGGGGCTGTTTTTT

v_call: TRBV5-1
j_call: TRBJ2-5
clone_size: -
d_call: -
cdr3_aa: CASSLRPGETQYF
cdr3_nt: TGCGCCAGCAGCTTGCGCCCCGGAGAGACCCAGTACTTC

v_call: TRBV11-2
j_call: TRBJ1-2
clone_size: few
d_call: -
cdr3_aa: CASSPPSPSGYYGYTF
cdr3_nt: TGTGCCAGCAGCCCACCATCCCCTTCGGGGTACTATGGCTACACCTTC

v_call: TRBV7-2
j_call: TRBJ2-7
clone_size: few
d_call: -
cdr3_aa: CASSSSAIRYEQYF
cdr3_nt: TGTGCCAGCAGCTCCTCAGCTATCCGCTACGAGCAGTACTTC

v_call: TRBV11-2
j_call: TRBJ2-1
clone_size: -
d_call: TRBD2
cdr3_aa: CASSLWGMASGVSYNEQFF
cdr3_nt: TGTGCCAGCAGCTTATGGGGAATGGCTAGCGGGGTCTCCTACAATGAGCAGTTCTTC

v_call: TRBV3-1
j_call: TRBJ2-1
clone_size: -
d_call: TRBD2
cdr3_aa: CASSGTSGIRSEQFF
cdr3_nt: TGTGCCAGCAGCGGGACTAGCGGGATTCGTTCTGAGCAGTTCTTC

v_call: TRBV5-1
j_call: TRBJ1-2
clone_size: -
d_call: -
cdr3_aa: CASSYEGSYGYTF
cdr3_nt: TGCGCCAGCAGCTATGAGGGGAGCTATGGCTACACCTTC

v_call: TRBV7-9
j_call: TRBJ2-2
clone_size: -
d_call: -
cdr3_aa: CASSLAWGNTGELFF
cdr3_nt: TGTGCCAGCAGCTTAGCATGGGGGAACACCGGGGAGCTGTTTTTT

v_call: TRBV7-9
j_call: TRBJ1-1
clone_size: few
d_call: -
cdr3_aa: CASSLHGEGLNTEAFF
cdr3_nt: TGTGCCAGCAGCTTACACGGGGAGGGGCTTAACACTGAAGCTTTCTTT

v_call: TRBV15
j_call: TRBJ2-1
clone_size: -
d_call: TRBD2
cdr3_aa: CATSRGGVAGRDEQFF
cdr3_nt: TGTGCCACCAGCAGAGGAGGGGTAGCGGGGAGGGATGAGCAGTTCTTC

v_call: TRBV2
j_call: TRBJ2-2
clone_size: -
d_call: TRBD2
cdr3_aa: CASSEVAGELGELFF
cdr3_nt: TGTGCCAGCAGTGAAGTAGCGGGAGAACTCGGGGAGCTGTTTTTT

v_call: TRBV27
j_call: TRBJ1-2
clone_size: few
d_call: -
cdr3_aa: CASSRRGGGYGYTF
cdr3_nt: TGTGCCAGCAGCCGACGTGGCGGGGGCTATGGCTACACCTTC

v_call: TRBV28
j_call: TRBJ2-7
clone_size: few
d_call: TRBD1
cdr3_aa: CASIRRQGDHEQYF
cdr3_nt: TGTGCCAGCATCCGGAGACAGGGGGATCACGAGCAGTACTTC

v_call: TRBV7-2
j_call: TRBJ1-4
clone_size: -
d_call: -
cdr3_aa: CASSSRQLEKLFF
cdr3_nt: TGTGCCAGCAGCTCGAGACAACTTGAAAAACTGTTTTTT

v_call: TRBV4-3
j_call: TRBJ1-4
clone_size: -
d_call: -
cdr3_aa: CASSQDIGEDEKLFF
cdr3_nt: TGCGCCAGCAGCCAAGATATAGGGGAAGATGAAAAACTGTTTTTT

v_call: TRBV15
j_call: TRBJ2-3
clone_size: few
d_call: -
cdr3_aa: CATSPQNGVGQYF
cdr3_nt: TGTGCCACCAGCCCACAGAATGGGGTGGGTCAGTATTTT

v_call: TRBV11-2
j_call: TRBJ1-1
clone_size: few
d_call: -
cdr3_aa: CASSLNQGKANTEAFF
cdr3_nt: TGTGCCAGCAGCTTAAATCAGGGGAAAGCGAACACTGAAGCTTTCTTT

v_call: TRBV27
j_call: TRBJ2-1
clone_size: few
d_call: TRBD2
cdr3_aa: CASSFTRESPNEQFF
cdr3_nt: TGTGCCAGCAGTTTTACGCGGGAGTCACCCAATGAGCAGTTCTTC

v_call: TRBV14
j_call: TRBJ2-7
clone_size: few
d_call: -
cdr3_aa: CASSHSVYEQYF
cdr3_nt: TGTGCCAGCAGCCACTCGGTCTACGAGCAGTACTTC

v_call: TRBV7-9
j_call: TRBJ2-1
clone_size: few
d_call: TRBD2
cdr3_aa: CASSLGGSREGEQFF
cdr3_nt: TGTGCCAGCAGCTTAGGCGGGAGCCGAGAGGGTGAGCAGTTCTTC

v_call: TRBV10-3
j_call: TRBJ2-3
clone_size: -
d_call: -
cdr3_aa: CAISEGGPPTQYF
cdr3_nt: TGTGCCATCAGTGAGGGGGGGCCTCCTACGCAGTATTTT

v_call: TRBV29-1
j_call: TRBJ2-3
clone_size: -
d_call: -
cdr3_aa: CSVEGLTGAHTDTQYF
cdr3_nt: TGCAGCGTTGAAGGCCTGACAGGAGCCCACACAGATACGCAGTATTTT

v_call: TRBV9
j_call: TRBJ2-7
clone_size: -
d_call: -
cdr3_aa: CASSGSRGSQQYF
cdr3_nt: TGTGCCAGCAGCGGGAGCCGGGGAAGCCAGCAGTACTTC

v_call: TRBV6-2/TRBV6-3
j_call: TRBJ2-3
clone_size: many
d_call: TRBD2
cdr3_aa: CASSYASGGADTQYF
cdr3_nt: TGTGCCAGCAGTTACGCTAGCGGGGGGGCAGATACGCAGTATTTT

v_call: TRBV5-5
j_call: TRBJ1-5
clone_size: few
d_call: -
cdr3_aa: CASSFLDRIDQPQHF
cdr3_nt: TGTGCCAGCAGCTTTCTCGACAGGATCGATCAGCCCCAGCATTTT

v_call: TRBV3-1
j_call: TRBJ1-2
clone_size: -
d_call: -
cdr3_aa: CASSPWQDFYGYTF
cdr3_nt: TGTGCCAGCAGCCCGTGGCAGGATTTCTATGGCTACACCTTC

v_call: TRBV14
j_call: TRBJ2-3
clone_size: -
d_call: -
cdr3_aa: CASSQIGRNTDTQYF
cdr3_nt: TGTGCCAGCAGCCAAATTGGTCGAAACACAGATACGCAGTATTTT

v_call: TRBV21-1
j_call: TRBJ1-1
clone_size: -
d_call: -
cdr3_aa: CASSKAIEMNTEAFF
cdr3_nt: TGTGCCAGCAGCAAAGCAATAGAGATGAACACTGAAGCTTTCTTT

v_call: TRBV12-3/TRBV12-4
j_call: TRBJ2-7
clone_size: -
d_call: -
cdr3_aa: CASSSSVGEQYF
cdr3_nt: TGTGCCAGCAGTTCTAGTGTCGGCGAGCAGTACTTC

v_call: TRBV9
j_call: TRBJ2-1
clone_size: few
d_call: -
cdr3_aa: CASSEGHLVSNEQFF
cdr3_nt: TGTGCCAGCAGCGAAGGACACCTTGTAAGCAATGAGCAGTTCTTC

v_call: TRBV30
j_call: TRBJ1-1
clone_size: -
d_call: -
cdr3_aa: CAWSEVGTKTEAFF
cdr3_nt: TGTGCCTGGAGTGAGGTGGGTACAAAGACTGAAGCTTTCTTT

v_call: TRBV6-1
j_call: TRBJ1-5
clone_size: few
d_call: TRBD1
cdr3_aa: CASRMGQGRGQPQHF
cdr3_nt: TGTGCCAGCAGAATGGGACAGGGGAGGGGTCAGCCCCAGCATTTT

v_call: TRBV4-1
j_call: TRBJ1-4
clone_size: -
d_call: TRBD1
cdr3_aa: CASSLRQGAGNEKLFF
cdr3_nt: TGCGCCAGCAGCCTCCGACAGGGGGCTGGGAATGAAAAACTGTTTTTT